This TCR beta chain was sequenced during a study of radiation and T cells in renal cell carcinoma. Using immunoSEQ multiplex PCR, the repertoire was profiled, and TCRdb retains in-frame clones only, with some absent. The sample has some 150,000 clones, approximately 86% seen once. Time point described: blood 2 weeks post-SBRT. Treatment reported: 15 Gy SBRT to primary tumor, nephrectomy 4 weeks later. V shed 4 bases and J 5 bases; nucleotides not matched to a gene: 7. The CDR3 is 15 amino acids. Germline V gene data show CDR1 as LNHDA and CDR2 as SQIVND (reference sequence). The receptor comes from a woman aged 45 to 65 with renal cell carcinoma. The source was blood, collected from a patient whose treatment included radiotherapy and nephrectomy. The chain carries TRBV19 and TRBJ2-3; 9 bases map to TRBD2. CDR3 loop: CASSSLAGNKDTQYF. CDR3 coding DNA: TGTGCCAGTAGTAGCCTAGCGGGGAATAAAGATACGCAGTATTTT. Together with reference TRBV19 and TRBJ2-3, the CDR3 gives the full variable domain: DGGITQSPKYLFRKEGQNVTLSCEQNLNHDAMYWYRQDPGQGLRLIYYSQIVNDFQKGDIAEGYSVSREKKESFPLTVTSAQKNPTAFYLCASSSLAGNKDTQYFGPGTRLTVL.